One and the same sample provided the 19 T cell receptor beta chains below, sequenced in a study of cytomegalovirus exposure and HLA in healthy donors. Assay: immunoSEQ multiplex PCR; the TCRdb copy retains only in-frame clones and omits some. In the table there are about 82,000 clones, approximately 95% of which are singletons. Sequencing input: PBMCs. These receptors originate from a woman under 30 in good health and CMV-seronegative.

The sample holds one count of this clone. The V and J genes are TRBV11-2 and TRBJ2-1, with 9 bases fitting TRBD2. CDR1 SGHAT and CDR2 FQNNGV come from the germline V gene. The CDR3 spans 16 residues. Trimming at V came to 2 bases and at J to 6 bases, leaving 8 bases not matched to a gene. This CDR3 reads CASSLWRGGDFNEQFF. CDR3 nucleotides: TGTGCCAGCAGCTTATGGCGGGGGGGGGATTTCAATGAGCAGTTCTTC.

The chain is built from TRBV16 and TRBJ2-2, with 12 bases lining up with TRBD1. Germline V lookup: CDR1 KGHSY, CDR2 FQNENV. The CDR3 spans 16 residues. V dropped 5 bases and J dropped 5; count of bases not matched to a gene: 6. The CDR3 here is CASSAGQGAQTGELFF. The DNA for the CDR3 is TGTGCCAGCAGCGCGGGACAGGGGGCGCAGACCGGGGAGCTGTTTTTT.

For the CDR3, the DNA is TGCAGCGTCCCCTGGACTAGCGGAGCCTACAATGAGCAGTTCTTC. This codes for CSVPWTSGAYNEQFF. The gene calls are TRBV29-1 and TRBJ2-1; 10 bases agree with TRBD2. Trimming at V came to 6 bases and at J to 2 bases, leaving 7 bases not matched to a gene. The CDR3 consists of 15 residues. Germline V gene data show CDR1 as SQVTM and CDR2 as ANQGSEA.

The V call is TRBV5-4, the J call TRBJ2-1; TRBD2 agrees at 9 bases. The CDR3 sequence is 14 residues long. V shed 6 bases and J 8 bases; nucleotides not matched to a gene: 9. Germline values: CDR1 SGHNT, CDR2 YYREEE (reference sequence). The CDR3 spells CASTPRREGDEQFF. DNA for the CDR3: TGTGCCAGCACCCCCCGGCGGGAGGGAGATGAGCAGTTCTTC. Full variable domain (outside the CDR3, taken from reference TRBV5-4 and TRBJ2-1): ETGVTQSPTHLIKTRGQQVTLRCSSQSGHNTVSWYQQALGQGPQFIFQYYREEENGRGNFPPRFSGLQFPNYSSELNVNALELDDSALYLCASTPRREGDEQFFGPGTRLTVL.

The chain combines TRBV21-1 with TRBJ1-1; the tabulated D call, TRBD1, remains unverified against the DNA. TRBV21-1 is assigned pseudogene status. CDR3 size: 17 residues. The CDR3 reads CASSPQDRSKADTEAFF. In DNA form, the CDR3 reads TGTGCCAGCAGCCCCCAGGACAGGTCTAAAGCTGACACTGAAGCTTTCTTT.

J is TRBJ2-2 and V is TRBV6-5; D unresolved. V was cut by 0 bases and J by 6 bases, with 8 bases left in between. Germline V gene sequence: CDR1 MNHEY, CDR2 SVGAGI. CDR3 length equals 14 residues. CDR3 nucleotides: TGTGCCAGCAGTTACTCAAACGAGGCCGGGGAGCTGTTTTTT. Translation: CASSYSNEAGELFF.

The V gene is TRBV30, the J gene TRBJ1-4; 10 nucleotides agree with TRBD1. Germline CDR1 GTSNPN, CDR2 SVGIG (reference sequence). The J segment lost 7 bases and the V segment lost 3 bases, leaving 2 bases of the junction unmatched. The CDR3 consists of 13 residues. The CDR3 region has the DNA TGTGCCTGGAGGGGACAGGGGTTTGAAAAACTGTTTTTT. Its translation is CAWRGQGFEKLFF.

The genes are TRBV6-6 and TRBJ1-2, with a tentative D call TRBD1 (6 bases). Trimming removed 0 bases at V and 8 bases at J, with 16 bases between. Germline lookup yields CDR1 MNHNY and CDR2 SVGAGI (reference sequence). This CDR3 comprises 15 residues. Here the CDR3 reads CASSYSRGAGWGYTF. As DNA, the CDR3 is TGTGCCAGCAGTTACTCACGGGGGGCGGGTTGGGGCTACACCTTC.

The chain couples TRBV11-3 to TRBJ2-1; no reliable D call. This CDR3 is built from 12 residues. Trimming shortened V by 1 base and J by 7 bases, and 5 bases separated the two germline ends. Germline assignment: CDR1 SGHNT and CDR2 YENEEA. CDR3 nucleotide sequence: TGTGCCAGCAGCTTAGGCGATAATGAGCAGTTCTTC. Translation gives CASSLGDNEQFF.

This chain links TRBV27 with TRBJ1-5, with D perhaps TRBD1 (5 bases). This CDR3 has 15 residues. Germline-derived CDR1 and CDR2 are MNHEY and SMNVEV (reference sequence). Trimming stripped 2 bases from V and 4 bases from J, with 12 bases between. CDR3 DNA: TGTGCCAGCAGTTTAGGGACGAGCGGGAATCAGCCCCAGCATTTT. Translating it yields CASSLGTSGNQPQHF.

The J gene is TRBJ2-2, the V gene TRBV19, with D unclear. V was clipped by 7 bases and J by 0 bases, with 9 bases between them. The CDR3 spans 14 residues. Germline V gene data show CDR1 as LNHDA and CDR2 as SQIVND (reference sequence). Written as DNA, the CDR3 is TGTGCCAGTACGCCGGGTCCGAACACCGGGGAGCTGTTTTTT. It codes for CASTPGPNTGELFF.

This chain connects TRBV6-5 to TRBJ1-5; D might be TRBD1 (6 bases). The germline V gene has CDR1 MNHEY and CDR2 SVGAGI. V was shortened by 4 bases and J by 0 bases, with 10 bases between the two germline ends. This CDR3 comprises 15 residues. CDR3 region: CASSWNRDSNQPQHF. The CDR3 bases are TGTGCCAGCAGTTGGAACAGGGATAGCAATCAGCCCCAGCATTTT.

This chain joins TRBV5-1 and TRBJ1-4; 7 nucleotides align to TRBD1. From germline, CDR1 is SGHRS and CDR2 YFSETQ. The CDR3 loop spans 16 amino acids. V was clipped by 0 bases and J by 4 bases; unmatched bases: 6. CDR3 residues: CASSLDLDRVNEKLFF. The DNA for the CDR3 is TGCGCCAGCAGCTTGGACCTAGACAGGGTTAATGAAAAACTGTTTTTT.

The rearrangement uses TRBV18 and TRBJ1-1; D is unresolved. The CDR3 consists of 14 residues. Trimming shortened V by 3 bases and J by 4 bases, and 12 bases separated the two germline ends. Germline-derived CDR1 and CDR2 are KGHSH and LQKENI. The CDR3 nucleotides are TGTGCCAGCTCACCCCACGGCGGGTCCACTGAAGCTTTCTTT. Its protein is CASSPHGGSTEAFF.

This rearrangement joins TRBV28 to TRBJ2-7; the match to TRBD2 covers 13 bases. Unmatched junction bases numbered 8, after V lost 4 bases and J lost 5 bases. CDR1 and CDR2 from the germline V gene are MDHEN and SYDVKM. The CDR3 is 16 amino acids. The DNA of the CDR3 is TGTGCCAGCAGTTCAGCGGGACTAGCGGGAATAAACGAGCAGTACTTC. Residues: CASSSAGLAGINEQYF.

The chain combines TRBV18 with TRBJ1-6; 7 bases are shared with TRBD1. The CDR3 spans 15 residues. The V gene end was trimmed by 4 bases and the J gene end by 3 bases; junction bases not matched to a gene: 3. Germline V lookup: CDR1 KGHSH, CDR2 LQKENI. CDR3 in DNA: TGTGCCAGCTCACTCAGACAGGGCTATAATTCACCCCTCCACTTT. Protein product: CASSLRQGYNSPLHF.

The gene calls are TRBV13 and TRBJ2-7; 13 nucleotides agree with TRBD2. Germline V gene lookup returns CDR1 PRHDT and CDR2 FYEKMQ (reference sequence). The length of the CDR3 is 16 residues. The ends lost 7 bases at V and 3 bases at J; junction bases unmatched: 9. CDR3 protein: CASMGVGLAGSYEQYF. The CDR3 DNA follows: TGTGCCAGCATGGGGGTGGGACTAGCGGGGAGCTACGAGCAGTACTTC.

V usage is TRBV5-1 and J usage is TRBJ2-5; D possibly corresponds to TRBD1 (7 bases). Germline assignment: CDR1 SGHRS and CDR2 YFSETQ. With 3 bases removed from V and 9 bases from J, the gap between germline ends came to 18 bases. CDR3 length: 14 residues. CDR3 sequence (DNA): TGCGCCAGCAGCTCTTCGACAGGGCCGGGGGCCCAGTACTTC. Protein: CASSSSTGPGAQYF.

This clone occurred once. V is TRBV21-1 and J is TRBJ2-5; the D segment call TRBD2 is taken from the table without a DNA check. TRBV21-1 corresponds to a pseudogene. The CDR3 sequence is 14 residues long. In DNA form, the CDR3 reads TGTGCCAGCAGGACTAGCGGGGGCTGGGGGACCCAGTACTTC. Translated, it gives CASRTSGGWGTQYF.